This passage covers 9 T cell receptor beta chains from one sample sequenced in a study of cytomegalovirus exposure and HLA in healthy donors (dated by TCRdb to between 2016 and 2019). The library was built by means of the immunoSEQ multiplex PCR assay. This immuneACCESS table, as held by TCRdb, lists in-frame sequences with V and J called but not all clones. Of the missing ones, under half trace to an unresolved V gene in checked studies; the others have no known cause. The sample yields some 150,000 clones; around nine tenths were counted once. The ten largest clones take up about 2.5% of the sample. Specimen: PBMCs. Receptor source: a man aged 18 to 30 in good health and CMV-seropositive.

Here the CDR3 DNA reads TGTGCCAGCAGCGCAAGACAGTCAGGTTGGACTGAAGCTTTCTTT. It translates to CASSARQSGWTEAFF. The chain carries TRBV5-6 and TRBJ1-1, with a possible D match to TRBD1 (5 bases). Germline CDR1 is SGHDT and CDR2 is YYEEEE. There are 15 residues in the CDR3. V gave up 4 bases and J gave up 5 bases, with 18 bases separating them.

CDR3 DNA: TGTGCCAGCAGCTTAGCCACAGCATATTCGGATGGCTACACCTTC. This codes for CASSLATAYSDGYTF. The chain uses TRBV7-2 and TRBJ1-2, with D uncertain. V shed 0 bases and J shed 6 bases, with 14 bases lying between them. The CDR3 is 15 residues long. The germline gives CDR1 SGHTA, CDR2 FQGNSA.

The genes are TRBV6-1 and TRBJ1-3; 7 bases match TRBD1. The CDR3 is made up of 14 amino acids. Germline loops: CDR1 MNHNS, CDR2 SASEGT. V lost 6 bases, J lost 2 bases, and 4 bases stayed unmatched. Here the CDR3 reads CASRQGITGNTIYF. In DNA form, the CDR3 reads TGTGCCAGCAGACAGGGGATAACTGGAAACACCATATATTTT.

CDR3 bases: TGCGCCAGCAGCCAAGTGGGACAGGGGCCTAATCAGCCCCAGCATTTT. It is translated as CASSQVGQGPNQPQHF. The chain has TRBV4-3 and TRBJ1-5, with 10 bases aligning to TRBD1. The V segment lost 1 base and the J segment 4 bases; nucleotides outside the gene matches: 4. The CDR3 spans 16 residues. Germline CDR1 reads LGHNA; CDR2 reads YSLEER.

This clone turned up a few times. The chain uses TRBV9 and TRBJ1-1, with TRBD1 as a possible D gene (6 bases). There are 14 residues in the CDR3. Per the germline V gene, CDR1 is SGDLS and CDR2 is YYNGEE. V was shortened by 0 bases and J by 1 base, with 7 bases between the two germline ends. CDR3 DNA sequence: TGTGCCAGCAGCGTAGAGGACAGGAACACTGAAGCTTTCTTT. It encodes CASSVEDRNTEAFF. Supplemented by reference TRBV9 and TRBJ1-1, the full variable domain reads DSGVTQTPKHLITATGQRVTLRCSPRSGDLSVYWYQQSLDQGLQFLIQYYNGEERAKGNILERFSAQQFPDLHSELNLSSLELGDSALYFCASSVEDRNTEAFFGQGTRLTVV.

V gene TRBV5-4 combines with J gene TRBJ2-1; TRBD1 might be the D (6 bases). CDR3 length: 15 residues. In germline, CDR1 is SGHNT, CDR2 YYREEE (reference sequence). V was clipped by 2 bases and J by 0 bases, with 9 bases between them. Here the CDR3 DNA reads TGTGCCAGCAGCTTTACAGGGAGCTCCTACAATGAGCAGTTCTTC. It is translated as CASSFTGSSYNEQFF.

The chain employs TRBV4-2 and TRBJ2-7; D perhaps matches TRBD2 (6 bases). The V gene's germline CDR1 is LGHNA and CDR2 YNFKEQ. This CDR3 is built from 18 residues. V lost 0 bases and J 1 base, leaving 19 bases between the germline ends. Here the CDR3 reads CASSQEGVEASESYEQYF. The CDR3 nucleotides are TGTGCCAGCAGCCAAGAAGGGGTGGAAGCTAGCGAGTCCTACGAGCAGTACTTC.

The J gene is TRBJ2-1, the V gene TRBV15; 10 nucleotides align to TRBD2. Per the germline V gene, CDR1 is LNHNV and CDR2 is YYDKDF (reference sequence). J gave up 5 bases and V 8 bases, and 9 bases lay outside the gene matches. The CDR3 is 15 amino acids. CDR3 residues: CATRWGSGGDNEQFF. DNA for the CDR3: TGTGCCACCCGTTGGGGGAGCGGGGGGGACAATGAGCAGTTCTTC.

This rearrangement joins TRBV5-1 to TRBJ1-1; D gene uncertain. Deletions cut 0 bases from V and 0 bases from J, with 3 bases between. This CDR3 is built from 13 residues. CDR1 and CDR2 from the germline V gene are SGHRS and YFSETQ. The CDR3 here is CASSLGVNTEAFF. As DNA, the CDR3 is TGCGCCAGCAGCTTGGGCGTGAACACTGAAGCTTTCTTT.